This T cell receptor beta chain was recovered during a study of cytomegalovirus exposure and HLA in healthy donors. Study overall: Early released data had around 79 million unique TCRs, all coming from HLA-typed donors. Findings of the study overall: Some segments of the V type, notably TRBV6-2 and TRBV6-3, were excluded as indistinguishable. A later analysis by the authors found several of the most significant clusters apparently linked to common viral pathogens.

V lost 2 bases and J lost 6; bases outside the gene matches: 6. The CDR3 runs to 14 residues. Per the germline V gene, CDR1 is GTSNPN and CDR2 is SVGIG (reference sequence). As regards this clone: Antigen specificity is unknown.

The PCR contained 60 Vbeta and 13 Jbeta primers. Libraries were prepared by immunoSEQ multiplex PCR; TCRdb keeps only in-frame clonotypes and omits some of them. The sample lists about 190,000 clones; approximately 82% were seen once. This chain connects TRBV30 to TRBJ1-5; 8 bases align to TRBD1. The specimen sequenced was PBMCs. This receptor was identified in a woman under 30 in good health and CMV-seropositive. The CDR3 sequence is CAWSTTGGSQPQHF. CDR3 nucleotides: TGTGCCTGGAGTACTACAGGGGGAAGTCAGCCCCAGCATTTT.